One sample yielded the 16 T cell receptor beta chains listed below, sequenced in a study of cytomegalovirus exposure and HLA in healthy donors. It was with 60 Vbeta and 13 Jbeta primers that the PCR ran. Data came from immunoSEQ multiplex PCR; TCRdb stores just in-frame clones and leaves some out. The table includes about 89,000 clones, roughly 79% detected once. Input material: PBMCs. The receptors were sampled from a male donor in good health and CMV-seronegative.

The sample holds a few counts of this clone. The V and J genes are TRBV7-2 and TRBJ2-3; D is possibly TRBD1 (6 bases). V lost 3 bases, J lost 2 bases, and 12 bases lay in between. The CDR3 runs 15 residues. Germline V gives CDR1 SGHTA, CDR2 FQGNSA. CDR3: CASSFLGQPTDTQYF. The CDR3 region has the DNA TGTGCCAGCAGCTTCCTAGGACAGCCCACAGATACGCAGTATTTT.

The chain recombines TRBV6-5 with TRBJ2-5; a possible D gene is TRBD2 (6 bases). Germline values: CDR1 MNHEY, CDR2 SVGAGI. V was trimmed by 5 bases and J by 4 bases, leaving 17 bases between them. The CDR3 sequence is 15 residues long. CDR3 sequence reads: CASSPLAFLRETQYF. The CDR3 coding sequence is TGTGCCAGCAGTCCACTAGCATTTCTTCGAGAGACCCAGTACTTC.

The CDR3 region is CASSLGGQLSEAFF. DNA of the CDR3: TGCGCCAGCAGCTTGGGTGGACAGCTTTCTGAAGCTTTCTTT. This rearrangement joins TRBV5-1 to TRBJ1-1, with a weak D call TRBD1 (6 bases). The CDR3 is 14 amino acids. V lost 0 bases and J lost 6, with 12 bases in between. Germline-derived CDR1 and CDR2 are SGHRS and YFSETQ.

This clone has a handful of counts. CDR3 amino acids: CASSLVSRGGYNEQFF. The CDR3 DNA follows: TGCGCCAGCAGCTTGGTATCGCGGGGGGGCTACAATGAGCAGTTCTTC. The J gene is TRBJ2-1, the V gene TRBV5-1, with TRBD2 matching 9 bases. The CDR3 sequence is 16 residues long. CDR1 and CDR2 (germline): SGHRS, YFSETQ. After removal of 0 bases from V and 3 bases from J, the junction contained 4 bases not matched to a gene.

CDR3 coding DNA: TGTGCCAGCAGGCAGGGGGCGCAAGGAAACACCATATATTTT. Amino acids: CASRQGAQGNTIYF. The V and J genes are TRBV6-5 and TRBJ1-3; 8 nucleotides agree with TRBD1. CDR3 size: 14 residues. Trimming removed 6 bases from V and 4 bases from J; junction bases left unmatched: 5. Germline CDR1 is MNHEY and CDR2 is SVGAGI.

The rearrangement links TRBV6-5 to TRBJ2-5; 8 bases line up with TRBD1. V trimming: 5 bases; J trimming: 5 bases; junction bases outside the gene matches: 7. Germline assignment: CDR1 MNHEY and CDR2 SVGAGI. The CDR3 spans 14 residues. CDR3 sequence (DNA): TGTGCCAGCAGTACCTTCAGGGGGCGGGAGACCCAGTACTTC. As protein: CASSTFRGRETQYF.

The chain has TRBV11-3 and TRBJ2-7; no firm D call. The CDR3 runs to 14 residues. Germline CDR1 SGHNT, CDR2 YENEEA. Trimming removed 2 bases from V and 4 bases from J, with 12 bases in between. CDR3 amino acids: CASSLNGFGYEQYF. The CDR3 DNA follows: TGTGCCAGCAGCTTAAATGGATTCGGGTACGAGCAGTACTTC.

The genes are TRBV5-1 and TRBJ2-1; D unresolved. Germline values: CDR1 SGHRS, CDR2 YFSETQ. V dropped 2 bases and J dropped 5 bases, with 5 bases sitting between them. This CDR3 region has 12 residues. For the CDR3, the DNA is TGCGCCAGCAGCTTAACAGACAATGAGCAGTTCTTC. Translation gives CASSLTDNEQFF.

The chain recombines TRBV9 with TRBJ2-3; a possible D gene is TRBD2 (5 bases). V was trimmed by 0 bases and J by 2 bases, leaving 13 bases between them. Per germline, CDR1 SGDLS and CDR2 YYNGEE. The CDR3 covers 16 residues. The CDR3 reads CASSVGVTGVTDTQYF. The CDR3 DNA sequence: TGTGCCAGCAGCGTAGGCGTGACCGGGGTCACAGATACGCAGTATTTT.

The V and J genes are TRBV28 and TRBJ1-5; the match to TRBD1 covers 7 bases. CDR1 and CDR2 from the germline V gene are MDHEN and SYDVKM. The V gene end was trimmed by 1 base and the J gene end by 1 base; junction bases not matched to a gene: 7. The CDR3 extends over 17 amino acids. CDR3 in DNA: TGTGCCAGCAGTTTATTTTTCCCAGGGGGAAGCAATCAGCCCCAGCATTTT. This translates into CASSLFFPGGSNQPQHF. Full variable domain (remainder filled in from reference TRBV28 and TRBJ1-5): DVKVTQSSRYLVKRTGEKVFLECVQDMDHENMFWYRQDPGLGLRLIYFSYDVKMKEKGDIPEGYSVSREKKERFSLILESASTNQTSMYLCASSLFFPGGSNQPQHFGDGTRLSIL.

This rearrangement joins TRBV7-9 to TRBJ1-3; a weak D match, TRBD1 (5 bases). CDR1 SEHNR and CDR2 FQNEAQ come from the germline V gene (reference sequence). The CDR3 has 15 amino acids. The V and J ends lost 5 bases and 0 bases respectively, with 11 bases between them. In nucleotides, the CDR3 is TGTGCCAGCAGCCCCTGGACACACTCTGGAAACACCATATATTTT. It is translated as CASSPWTHSGNTIYF.

In regard to this clone: Germline is not matched at one junction end, which may reflect a read error. The chain couples TRBV27 to TRBJ1-2; D perhaps matches TRBD1 (5 bases). The germline V gene encodes CDR1 MNHEY and CDR2 SMNVEV (reference sequence). The CDR3 covers 13 residues. CDR3 residues: CASSPIGGEGCTF. In DNA, the CDR3 is TGTGCCAGCAGTCCGATTGGAGGGGAGGGCTGCACCTTC.

The chain has TRBV19 and TRBJ1-5; D possibly corresponds to TRBD1 (5 bases). CDR3 length equals 15 residues. V was cut by 5 bases and J by 3 bases, with 14 bases left in between. Germline V gene data show CDR1 as LNHDA and CDR2 as SQIVND (reference sequence). The CDR3 DNA follows: TGTGCCAGTAGTTTCGGGCAGGGTACCAATCAGCCCCAGCATTTT. Translation: CASSFGQGTNQPQHF.

The chain carries TRBV4-3 and TRBJ1-5, with D possibly being TRBD1 (6 bases). CDR3 length: 16 residues. CDR1 and CDR2 from the germline V gene are LGHNA and YSLEER. The V and J ends lost 1 base and 1 base respectively, with 11 bases between them. The CDR3 here is CASSQGRTESNQPQHF. CDR3 DNA: TGCGCCAGCAGCCAAGGCCGGACAGAGAGCAATCAGCCCCAGCATTTT.

The chain recombines TRBV7-2 with TRBJ2-1; D possibly corresponds to TRBD2 (6 bases). The germline CDR1 and CDR2 sequences are SGHTA and FQGNSA. V gave up 2 bases and J gave up 7 bases, with 15 bases separating them. This CDR3 comprises 15 residues. The CDR3 reads CASSLYGTVSNEQFF. DNA for the CDR3: TGTGCCAGCAGCTTATACGGGACTGTATCGAATGAGCAGTTCTTC. The full variable domain, with the rest looked up from reference TRBV7-2 and TRBJ2-1, is GAGVSQSPSNKVTEKGKDVELRCDPISGHTALYWYRQSLGQGLEFLIYFQGNSAPDKSGLPSDRFSAERTGGSVSTLTIQRTQQEDSAVYLCASSLYGTVSNEQFFGPGTRLTVL.

This chain connects TRBV9 to TRBJ1-1; possibly TRBD1 for D (5 bases). CDR3 length: 14 amino acids. The V and J ends lost 6 bases and 3 bases respectively, with 15 bases between them. CDR1 is SGDLS and CDR2 is YYNGEE in the germline V gene. This CDR3 is CASNRAGGDTEAFF. The CDR3 coding sequence is TGTGCCAGCAACCGGGCCGGGGGTGACACTGAAGCTTTCTTT.